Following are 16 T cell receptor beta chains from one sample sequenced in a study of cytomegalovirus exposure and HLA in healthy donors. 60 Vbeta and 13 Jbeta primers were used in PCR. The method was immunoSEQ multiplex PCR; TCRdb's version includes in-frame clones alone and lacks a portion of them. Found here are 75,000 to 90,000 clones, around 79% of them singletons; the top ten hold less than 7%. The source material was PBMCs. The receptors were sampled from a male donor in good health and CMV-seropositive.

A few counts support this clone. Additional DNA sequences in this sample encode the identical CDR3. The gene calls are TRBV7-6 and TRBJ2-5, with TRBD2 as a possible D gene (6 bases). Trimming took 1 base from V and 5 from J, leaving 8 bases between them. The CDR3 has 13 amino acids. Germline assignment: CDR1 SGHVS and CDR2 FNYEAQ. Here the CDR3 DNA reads TGTGCCAGCAGCTTAGGAGGGAGGGAGACCCAGTACTTC. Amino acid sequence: CASSLGGRETQYF.

The DNA of the CDR3 is TGCGCCAGCAGCCAAAGGAGGGGACTAGCGGGACATGAGCAGTTCTTC. It translates to CASSQRRGLAGHEQFF. V gene TRBV4-1 combines with J gene TRBJ2-1; 13 nucleotides align to TRBD2. The V gene end was trimmed by 2 bases and the J gene end by 8 bases; junction bases not matched to a gene: 6. Germline CDR1 and CDR2: MGHRA and YSYEKL. CDR3 length: 16 amino acids.

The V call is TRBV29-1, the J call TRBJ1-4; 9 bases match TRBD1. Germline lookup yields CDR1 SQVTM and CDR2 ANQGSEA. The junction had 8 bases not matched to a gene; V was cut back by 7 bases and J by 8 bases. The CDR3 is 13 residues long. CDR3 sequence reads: CSAMTGTGEKLFF. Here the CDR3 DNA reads TGCAGCGCAATGACAGGGACAGGGGAAAAACTGTTTTTT.

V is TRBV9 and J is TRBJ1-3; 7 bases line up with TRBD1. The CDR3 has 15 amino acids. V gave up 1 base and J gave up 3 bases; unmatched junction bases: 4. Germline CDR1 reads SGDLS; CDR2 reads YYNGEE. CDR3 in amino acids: CASSVTGDIGNTIYF. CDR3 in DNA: TGTGCCAGCAGCGTAACAGGGGACATTGGAAACACCATATATTTT.

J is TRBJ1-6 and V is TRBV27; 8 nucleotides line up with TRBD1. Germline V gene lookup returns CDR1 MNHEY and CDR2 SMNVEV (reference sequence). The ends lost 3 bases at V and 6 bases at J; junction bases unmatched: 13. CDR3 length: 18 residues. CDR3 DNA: TGTGCCAGCAGTTTTTCGTTAAGCGGGACAGGCGTTAATTCACCCCTCCACTTT. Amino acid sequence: CASSFSLSGTGVNSPLHF.

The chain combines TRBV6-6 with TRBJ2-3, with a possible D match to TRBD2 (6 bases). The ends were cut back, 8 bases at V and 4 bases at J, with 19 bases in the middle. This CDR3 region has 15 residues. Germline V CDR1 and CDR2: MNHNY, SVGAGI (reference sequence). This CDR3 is CASWDAGRSPDTQYF. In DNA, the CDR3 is TGTGCCAGCTGGGACGCGGGGCGTAGCCCAGATACGCAGTATTTT.

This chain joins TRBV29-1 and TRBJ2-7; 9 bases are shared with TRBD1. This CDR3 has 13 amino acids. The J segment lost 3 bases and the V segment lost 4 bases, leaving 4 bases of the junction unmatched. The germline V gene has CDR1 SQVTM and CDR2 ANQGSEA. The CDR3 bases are TGCAGCGTTGCTTGGGACAGGGACTACGAGCAGTACTTC. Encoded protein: CSVAWDRDYEQYF.

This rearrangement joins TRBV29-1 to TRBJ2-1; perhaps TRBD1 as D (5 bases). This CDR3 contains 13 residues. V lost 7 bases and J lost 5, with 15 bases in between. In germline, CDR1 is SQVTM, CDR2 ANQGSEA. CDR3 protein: CSAQGVRNNEQFF. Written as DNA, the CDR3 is TGCAGCGCTCAAGGGGTTAGGAACAATGAGCAGTTCTTC.

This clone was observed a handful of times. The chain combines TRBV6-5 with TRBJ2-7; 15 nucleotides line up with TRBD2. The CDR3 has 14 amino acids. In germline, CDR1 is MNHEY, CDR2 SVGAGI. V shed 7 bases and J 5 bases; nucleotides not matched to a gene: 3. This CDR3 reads CASTGLAGGDEQYF. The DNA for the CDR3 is TGTGCCAGCACCGGACTAGCGGGAGGGGACGAGCAGTACTTC.

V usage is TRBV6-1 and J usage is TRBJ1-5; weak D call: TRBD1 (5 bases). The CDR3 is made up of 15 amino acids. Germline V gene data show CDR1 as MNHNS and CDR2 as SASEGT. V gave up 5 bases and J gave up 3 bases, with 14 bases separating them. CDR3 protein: CASSRETASNQPQHF. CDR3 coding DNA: TGTGCCAGCAGTCGGGAGACAGCCTCCAATCAGCCCCAGCATTTT.

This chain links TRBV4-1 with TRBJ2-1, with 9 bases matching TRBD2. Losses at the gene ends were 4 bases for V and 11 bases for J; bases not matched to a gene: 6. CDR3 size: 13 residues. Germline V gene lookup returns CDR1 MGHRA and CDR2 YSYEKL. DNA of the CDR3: TGCGCCAGCAGCCCCCTAGCGGGAAGCAAGCAGTTCTTC. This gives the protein CASSPLAGSKQFF.

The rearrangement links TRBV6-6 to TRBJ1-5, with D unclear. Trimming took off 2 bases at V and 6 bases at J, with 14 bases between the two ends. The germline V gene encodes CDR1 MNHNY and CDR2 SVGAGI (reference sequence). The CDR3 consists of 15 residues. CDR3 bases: TGTGCCAGCAGTTACACGACCGGAGGTGGTCAGCCCCAGCATTTT. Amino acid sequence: CASSYTTGGGQPQHF.

The CDR3, as DNA: TGTGCCAGCAGCTTATTTGGGCAGACCCAGTACTTC. This sequence encodes CASSLFGQTQYF. The rearrangement uses TRBV7-6 and TRBJ2-5, with D unclear. This CDR3 region has 12 residues. Trimming stripped 2 bases from V and 6 bases from J, with 7 bases between. Germline V CDR1 and CDR2: SGHVS, FNYEAQ.

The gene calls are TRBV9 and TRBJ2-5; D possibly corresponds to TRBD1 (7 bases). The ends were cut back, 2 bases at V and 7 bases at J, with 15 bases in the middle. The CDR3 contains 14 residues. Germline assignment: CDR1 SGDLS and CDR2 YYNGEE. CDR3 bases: TGTGCCAGCAGCGTCAGGGGGGAAGGCGCGACCCAGTACTTC. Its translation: CASSVRGEGATQYF.

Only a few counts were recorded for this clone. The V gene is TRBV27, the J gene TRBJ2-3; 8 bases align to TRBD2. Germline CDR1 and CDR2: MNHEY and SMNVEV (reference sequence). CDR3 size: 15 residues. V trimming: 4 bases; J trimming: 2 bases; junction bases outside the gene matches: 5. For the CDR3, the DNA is TGTGCCAGCAGTTGGGCGGGGGGATACACAGATACGCAGTATTTT. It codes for CASSWAGGYTDTQYF.

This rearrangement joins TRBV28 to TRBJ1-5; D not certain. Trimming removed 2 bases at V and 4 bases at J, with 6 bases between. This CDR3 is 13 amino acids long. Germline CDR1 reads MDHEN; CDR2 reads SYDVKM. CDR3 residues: CASSLPENQPQHF. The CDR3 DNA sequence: TGTGCCAGCAGTTTACCCGAGAATCAGCCCCAGCATTTT.